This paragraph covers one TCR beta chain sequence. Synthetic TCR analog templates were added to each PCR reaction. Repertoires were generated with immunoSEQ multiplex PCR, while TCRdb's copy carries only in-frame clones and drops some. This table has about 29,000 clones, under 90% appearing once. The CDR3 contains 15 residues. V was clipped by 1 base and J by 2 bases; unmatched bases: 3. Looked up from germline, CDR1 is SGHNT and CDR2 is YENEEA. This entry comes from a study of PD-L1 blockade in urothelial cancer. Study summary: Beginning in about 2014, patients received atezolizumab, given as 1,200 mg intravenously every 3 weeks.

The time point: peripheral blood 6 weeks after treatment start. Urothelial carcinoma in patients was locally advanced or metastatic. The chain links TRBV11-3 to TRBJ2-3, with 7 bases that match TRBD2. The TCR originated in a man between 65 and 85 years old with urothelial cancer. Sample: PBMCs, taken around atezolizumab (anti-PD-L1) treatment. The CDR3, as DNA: TGTGCCAGCAGCTTAGGAGGACTAGTCACAGATACGCAGTATTTT. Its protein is CASSLGGLVTDTQYF.